The 2 T cell receptor beta chains in this list originate from one sample, sequenced in a study of T cell repertoires in cytomegalovirus infection. TCRdb ran MiXCR on the reads and lists one entry per CDR3 protein. Among fewer than 250,000 distinct CDR3 sequences, roughly 22% were seen once, and the ten largest hold over 15%. Sequenced: CD8+ T cells from PBMCs. These receptor sequences come from a human donor in good health (CMV status not recorded). Some clones in this sample may be carry-over from other donors' samples.

The V call is TRBV27, the J call TRBJ1-5; TRBD1 is a possible D gene (6 bases). Trimming took 7 bases from V and 1 from J, leaving 17 bases between them. This CDR3 has 16 amino acids. CDR1 MNHEY and CDR2 SMNVEV come from the germline V gene (reference sequence). CDR3 in amino acids: CASNPRGGRSNQPQHF. In nucleotides, the CDR3 is TGTGCCAGCAACCCCAGAGGGGGGAGAAGCAATCAGCCCCAGCATTTT.

The chain links TRBV7-8 to TRBJ2-1; 10 bases align to TRBD2. In germline, CDR1 is SGHVS, CDR2 FQNEAQ. CDR3 length: 16 residues. Trimming at V came to 5 bases and at J to 1 base, leaving 5 bases not matched to a gene. The DNA for the CDR3 is TGTGCCAGCAGCCGATTACTAGCGGGGTCCTACAATGAGCAGTTCTTC. Its protein product is CASSRLLAGSYNEQFF.